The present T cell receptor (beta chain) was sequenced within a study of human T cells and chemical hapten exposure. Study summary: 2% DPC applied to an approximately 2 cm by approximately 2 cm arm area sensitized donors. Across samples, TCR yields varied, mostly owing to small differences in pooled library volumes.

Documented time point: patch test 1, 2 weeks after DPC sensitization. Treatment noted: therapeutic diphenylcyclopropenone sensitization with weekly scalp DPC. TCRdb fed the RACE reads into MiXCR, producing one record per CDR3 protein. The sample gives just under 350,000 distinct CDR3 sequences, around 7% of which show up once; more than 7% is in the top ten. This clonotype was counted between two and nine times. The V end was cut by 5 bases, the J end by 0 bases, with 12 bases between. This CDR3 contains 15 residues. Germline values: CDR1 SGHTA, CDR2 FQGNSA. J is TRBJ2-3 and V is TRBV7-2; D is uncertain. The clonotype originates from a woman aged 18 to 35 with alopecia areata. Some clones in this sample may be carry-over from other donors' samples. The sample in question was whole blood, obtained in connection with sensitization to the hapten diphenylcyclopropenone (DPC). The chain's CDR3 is CASSHEASSTDTQYF. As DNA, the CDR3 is TGTGCCAGCAGCCACGAGGCTTCTAGCACAGATACGCAGTATTTT.